Presented here are 3 T cell receptor beta chains from one specimen sequenced in a study of CD8+ T cells in alopecia areata. TCR sequencing used cDNA made by reverse transcription of extracted RNA. The table came from immunoSEQ multiplex PCR; TCRdb's copy has only in-frame clones and leaves some out. Of roughly 120,000 clones detected, around 50% appear once; the ten largest clones hold 9.5% to 15%. The treatment: oral pan-JAK inhibitor, 5-10 mg twice daily. Sequencing was performed on CD8+ T cells sorted from blood, taken at week 24, from a patient treated with tofacitinib. The receptors stem from a human donor with alopecia areata.

The chain uses TRBV19 and TRBJ2-5; 9 bases match TRBD1. V trimming: 3 bases; J trimming: 4 bases; junction bases outside the gene matches: 12. The V gene's germline CDR1 is LNHDA and CDR2 SQIVND (reference sequence). The CDR3 spans 17 residues. CDR3 residues: CASSMGTGLSAAETQYF. The CDR3 DNA reads as TGTGCCAGTAGTATGGGGACAGGGTTATCGGCGGCAGAGACCCAGTACTTC.

The chain uses TRBV13 and TRBJ1-2; a possible D gene is TRBD1 (5 bases). CDR3 length: 14 residues. Germline CDR1 reads PRHDT; CDR2 reads FYEKMQ (reference sequence). V was cut by 5 bases and J by 8 bases, with 18 bases left in between. The CDR3 sequence is CASSPRDPSNGYTF. The CDR3 DNA reads as TGTGCCAGCAGCCCCCGGGACCCCTCTAACGGCTACACCTTC.

CDR3 amino acids: CASSPRDRGGTEAFF. In DNA form, the CDR3 reads TGTGCCAGCAGCCCCCGGGACAGGGGAGGCACTGAAGCTTTCTTT. The rearrangement links TRBV7-3 to TRBJ1-1; 10 nucleotides line up with TRBD1. CDR3 length: 15 residues. Trimming cost V 5 bases and J 4 bases; bases outside gene matches: 7. The germline CDR1 and CDR2 sequences are SGHTA and FQGTGA. The full variable domain, in which reference TRBV7-3 and TRBJ1-1 provide the parts outside the CDR3, is GAGVSQTPSNKVTEKGKYVELRCDPISGHTALYWYRQSLGQGPEFLIYFQGTGAADDSGLPNDRFFAVRPEGSVSTLKIQRTERGDSAVYLCASSPRDRGGTEAFFGQGTRLTVV.